Sequencing of this TCR beta chain was carried out in a study of blood T cells in healthy people across ages. Next came a second PCR, run for about 6 to 12 cycles, which used a sample-barcoded 5' primer along with a J-beta primer mix. TCRdb ran MiXCR on the 5' RACE reads and lists one entry per CDR3 protein. The sample consists of 790,000 or so distinct CDR3 sequences, roughly 46% of them appearing once. Only a few counts were recorded for this clonotype. The source material was blood. This receptor was identified in a man older than 75 in good health.

In DNA, the CDR3 is TGCGCCAGCAGCTTGGACGGCCCCCGCTCCTACGAGCAGTACTTC. Its translation: CASSLDGPRSYEQYF. The chain is built from TRBV5-1 and TRBJ2-7; no reliable D call. Trimming removed 0 bases at V and 0 bases at J, with 10 bases between. The CDR3 is 15 residues long. Germline V gene sequence: CDR1 SGHRS, CDR2 YFSETQ.